These 25 T cell receptor beta chains were sequenced from one sample in a study of T cells in Graves' hyperthyroidism and ophthalmopathy. TCR beta CDR3 regions were amplified from RNA. Using the HTBI primer set, a first-round RT-PCR was run on the TCR CDR3. TCRdb recomputed calls from the multiplex PCR reads with MiXCR, one row per CDR3 protein. This table holds about 380,000 distinct CDR3 sequences, approximately 17% found once. Specimen: blood. These receptors all stem from a man between 18 and 29 years old with Graves' ophthalmopathy.

This clonotype was seen many times. The chain links TRBV7-9 to TRBJ1-1; D gene ambiguous. There are 13 residues in the CDR3. Germline lookup yields CDR1 SEHNR and CDR2 FQNEAQ (reference sequence). Trimming took 5 bases from V and 8 from J, leaving 15 bases between them. CDR3 nucleotides: TGTGCCAGCAGCCCTACAGAAAAAAACGAAGCTTTCTTT. This gives the protein CASSPTEKNEAFF.

This clonotype was counted ten times or more. J is TRBJ2-7 and V is TRBV2; D perhaps matches TRBD2 (5 bases). The V gene lost 10 bases and the J gene lost 3 bases, with 10 bases spanning the gap. Germline CDR1 is SNHLY and CDR2 is FYNNEI. The CDR3 contains 11 residues. This chain's CDR3 is CATREGYEQYF. DNA of the CDR3: TGTGCCACCAGAGAGGGCTACGAGCAGTACTTC.

About this clonotype itself: The junction differs from germline at one of its ends, possibly a read error. This chain links TRBV3-1 with TRBJ1-1; no reliable D call. Germline V CDR1 and CDR2: LGHDT, YNNKEL (reference sequence). The CDR3 is made up of 14 amino acids. CDR3 sequence: CACSQGGPRTEAFF. CDR3 DNA sequence: TGTGCCTGCAGCCAAGGCGGACCGCGGACTGAAGCTTTCTTT. The whole variable domain, filled in from reference TRBV3-1 and TRBJ1-1, reads DTAVSQTPKYLVTQMGNDKSIKCEQNLGHDTMYWYKQDSKKFLKIMFSYNNKELIINETVPNRFSPKSPDKAHLNLHINSLELGDSAVYFCACSQGGPRTEAFFGQGTRLTVV.

The table lists this clonotype with many counts. V usage is TRBV7-9 and J usage is TRBJ1-2; no firm D call. Between the trimmed V and J ends, which lost 2 bases and 6 bases, there was a span of 10 bases. Germline CDR1 reads SEHNR; CDR2 reads FQNEAQ (reference sequence). This CDR3 comprises 13 residues. Written as DNA, the CDR3 is TGTGCCAGCAGCTTATCAACGGAGGATGGCTACACCTTC. This gives the protein CASSLSTEDGYTF.

J is TRBJ1-6 and V is TRBV7-8; D is undetermined. Germline V gene lookup returns CDR1 SGHVS and CDR2 FQNEAQ. This CDR3 has 14 residues. V dropped 0 bases and J dropped 7 bases, with 7 bases sitting between them. The CDR3 bases are TGTGCCAGCAGCTTAGCAGGACTGAATTCACCCCTCCACTTT. It codes for CASSLAGLNSPLHF. The whole variable domain, filled in from reference TRBV7-8 and TRBJ1-6, reads GAGVSQSPRYKVAKRGQDVALRCDPISGHVSLFWYQQALGQGPEFLTYFQNEAQLDKSGLPSDRFFAERPEGSVSTLKIQRTQQEDSAVYLCASSLAGLNSPLHFGNGTRLTVT.

This clonotype was detected ten times or more. The chain has TRBV7-9 and TRBJ2-1; either TRBD1 or TRBD2 may fit D (6 bases each). Trimming took 2 bases from V and 0 from J, leaving 14 bases between them. The CDR3 has 17 residues. CDR1 and CDR2 from the germline V gene are SEHNR and FQNEAQ (reference sequence). The CDR3 spells CASSLPEGGYSYNEQFF. Here the CDR3 DNA reads TGTGCCAGCAGCTTACCCGAAGGGGGGTACTCCTACAATGAGCAGTTCTTC.

In the case of this clonotype: A much larger clone lies a single base off, so this may be a read error. The chain carries TRBV6-1 and TRBJ2-2, with D uncertain. The length of the CDR3 is 14 residues. Germline CDR1 reads MNHNS; CDR2 reads SASEGT. CDR3 in amino acids: CASSGDTNTEELFF. CDR3 nucleotides: TGTGCCAGCAGTGGCGACACGAACACCGAGGAGCTGTTTTTT.

This clonotype was counted ten times or more. V usage is TRBV12-3 or TRBV12-4 and J usage is TRBJ2-7; 10 nucleotides match TRBD1. CDR3 length equals 15 residues. The J segment lost 3 bases and the V segment lost 6 bases, leaving 8 bases of the junction unmatched. CDR3 nucleotide sequence: TGTGCCAGCAGCCAAGGGACAGGGGTAGGCTACGAGCAGTACTTC. Translated, it gives CASSQGTGVGYEQYF.

This clonotype has at least ten counts. The chain is built from TRBV20-1 and TRBJ2-3, with 12 bases that match TRBD2. The CDR3 is 15 amino acids. CDR1 DFQATT and CDR2 SNEGSKA come from the germline V gene (reference sequence). The V and J ends lost 4 bases and 3 bases, in that order; junction bases with no gene match: 5. CDR3 sequence (DNA): TGCAGTGCTATAGGGACTAGCGGGTCGACAGATACGCAGTATTTT. This translates into CSAIGTSGSTDTQYF.

This chain uses TRBV7-9 with TRBJ2-1; D is unclear. Trimming removed 8 bases from V and 5 bases from J, with 19 bases in between. Per the germline V gene, CDR1 is SEHNR and CDR2 is FQNEAQ (reference sequence). This CDR3 spans 15 amino acids. DNA of the CDR3: TGTGCCAGCCAGATCGGGTCTCGAGAAAACAATGAGCAGTTCTTC. Encoded protein: CASQIGSRENNEQFF.

This clonotype occurred a few times. V and J are TRBV18 and TRBJ1-1; D is perhaps TRBD1 (6 bases). Germline lookup yields CDR1 KGHSH and CDR2 LQKENI. CDR3 length: 15 amino acids. V shed 3 bases and J shed 3 bases, with 14 bases lying between them. CDR3 sequence reads: CASSPSGAPDTEAFF. The DNA for the CDR3 is TGTGCCAGCTCACCCTCAGGGGCCCCTGACACTGAAGCTTTCTTT.

The table lists this clonotype with many counts. The chain employs TRBV5-8 and TRBJ2-1; D is perhaps TRBD1 (6 bases). Germline CDR1 SGHTS, CDR2 YDEGEE. The CDR3 is 15 amino acids. Trimming stripped 4 bases from V and 4 bases from J, with 15 bases between. CDR3 amino acids: CASSTGTGRYNEQFF. The CDR3 DNA follows: TGTGCCAGCAGCACAGGTACAGGGAGATACAATGAGCAGTTCTTC.

This clonotype has at least ten counts. The chain joins TRBV5-1 to TRBJ1-1, with D unclear. V was trimmed by 0 bases and J by 10 bases, leaving 13 bases between them. Germline-derived CDR1 and CDR2 are SGHRS and YFSETQ. CDR3 size: 13 residues. CDR3 loop: CASSLEPRVGAFF. CDR3 DNA sequence: TGCGCCAGCAGCTTGGAACCGAGAGTAGGAGCTTTCTTT. The whole variable domain, remainder taken from reference TRBV5-1 and TRBJ1-1, is KAGVTQTPRYLIKTRGQQVTLSCSPISGHRSVSWYQQTPGQGLQFLFEYFSETQRNKGNFPGRFSGRQFSNSRSEMNVSTLELGDSALYLCASSLEPRVGAFFGQGTRLTVV.

J is TRBJ1-1 and V is TRBV3-1, with TRBD1 as a possible D gene (6 bases). CDR1 is LGHDT, CDR2 YNNKEL, per germline (reference sequence). The V and J ends lost 3 bases and 1 base respectively, with 12 bases between them. This CDR3 is 15 amino acids long. In nucleotides, the CDR3 is TGTGCCAGCAGCCACAGCTTGACAGGGAACACTGAAGCTTTCTTT. The encoded protein is CASSHSLTGNTEAFF.

There are many counts of this clonotype. This chain uses TRBV6-5 with TRBJ2-7; 10 bases match TRBD2. CDR3 length: 18 amino acids. Unmatched junction bases numbered 12, after V lost 1 base and J lost 3 bases. From germline, CDR1 is MNHEY and CDR2 SVGAGI. The CDR3 is CASSYFSASGGLSYEQYF. DNA for the CDR3: TGTGCCAGCAGTTACTTTTCGGCTAGCGGGGGCCTTAGCTACGAGCAGTACTTC.

This clonotype was observed a handful of times. The V and J genes are TRBV5-6 and TRBJ2-3; D is uncertain. V was cut by 0 bases and J by 0 bases, with 14 bases left in between. CDR1 is SGHDT, CDR2 YYEEEE, per germline. The CDR3 totals 17 residues. The CDR3 DNA follows: TGTGCCAGCAGCTTGGTGAGAAGCGTCCCGAGCACAGATACGCAGTATTTT. Translating it yields CASSLVRSVPSTDTQYF.

This clonotype has more than one count but fewer than ten. The rearrangement links TRBV5-1 to TRBJ2-7, with D possibly matching TRBD1 (5 bases). CDR3 length: 14 residues. V dropped 4 bases and J dropped 5 bases, with 16 bases sitting between them. Germline CDR1 SGHRS, CDR2 YFSETQ. CDR3 residues: CASSRAPDTHEQYF. DNA for the CDR3: TGCGCCAGCAGCCGGGCCCCGGACACCCACGAGCAGTACTTC.

CDR3 DNA sequence: TGTGCCAGCAGTTACTCCGGGCCGAAGGGCTACACCTTC. This gives the protein CASSYSGPKGYTF. The chain couples TRBV6-2 or TRBV6-3 to TRBJ1-2; the D is unclear. This CDR3 is 13 amino acids long. Germline-derived CDR1 and CDR2 are MNHEY and SVGEGT. The V end lost 0 bases, the J end lost 8 bases, and 10 bases lay between the germline ends.

This clonotype was picked up many times. The chain couples TRBV6-2 or TRBV6-3 to TRBJ2-2; 10 nucleotides line up with TRBD2. The CDR3 is 16 residues long. V gave up 0 bases and J gave up 3 bases; unmatched junction bases: 1. Germline V gives CDR1 MNHEY, CDR2 SVGEGT. The CDR3: CASSYSSGGDTGELFF. In DNA form, the CDR3 reads TGTGCCAGCAGTTACTCGAGCGGGGGGGACACCGGGGAGCTGTTTTTT.

In its sample, this clonotype was seen many times. The CDR3 sequence: CASRAPGPNNEQFF. The DNA of the CDR3 is TGTGCCAGCAGGGCCCCGGGACCTAACAATGAGCAGTTCTTC. The rearrangement joins TRBV12-3 or TRBV12-4 to TRBJ2-1; the D gene could be TRBD1 or TRBD2 (5 bases each). The ends were cut back, 6 bases at V and 5 bases at J, with 14 bases in the middle. The CDR3 is made up of 14 amino acids.

This chain joins TRBV6-2 or TRBV6-3 and TRBJ2-1; 12 positions match TRBD2. Germline lookup yields CDR1 MNHEY and CDR2 SVGEGT. Losses at the gene ends were 6 bases for V and 7 bases for J; bases not matched to a gene: 4. This CDR3 has 14 amino acids. CDR3 amino acids: CASRSSGGENEQFF. The CDR3 nucleotides are TGTGCCAGCAGGTCTAGCGGGGGGGAAAATGAGCAGTTCTTC.

This clonotype was observed a few times. An end of the junction differs from the germline gene, which may be a read error. CDR3 residues: CANSFRGVWEKLFF. The CDR3 coding sequence is TGTGCCAACAGTTTTCGAGGGGTTTGGGAAAAACTGTTTTTT. The gene calls are TRBV12-3 or TRBV12-4 and TRBJ1-4; TRBD1 might be the D (5 bases). The CDR3 runs to 14 residues.

The chain combines TRBV3-1 with TRBJ2-5; D not certain. V was shortened by 5 bases and J by 1 base, with 11 bases between the two germline ends. The CDR3 is 14 amino acids. Germline CDR1 and CDR2: LGHDT and YNNKEL (reference sequence). Here the CDR3 DNA reads TGTGCCAGCAGCGTAGAAGGCGGCCAAGAGACCCAGTACTTC. Amino acid sequence: CASSVEGGQETQYF.

The CDR3: CASNRGGARDEKLFF. As DNA, the CDR3 is TGCGCCAGCAACAGGGGTGGGGCAAGAGATGAAAAACTGTTTTTT. The genes are TRBV5-1 and TRBJ1-4; 7 bases line up with TRBD1. V lost 6 bases, J lost 6 bases, and 11 bases stayed unmatched. CDR1 is SGHRS, CDR2 YFSETQ, per germline. The CDR3 runs 15 residues.

The chain links TRBV7-9 to TRBJ1-2; no clear D. The germline V gene encodes CDR1 SEHNR and CDR2 FQNEAQ (reference sequence). This CDR3 contains 12 residues. V lost 4 bases to trimming and J lost 8 bases, with 11 bases between them. The CDR3 coding sequence is TGTGCCAGCAGCTCGCAGGTGTGGGGCTACACCTTC. Amino acids: CASSSQVWGYTF.